This T cell receptor (beta chain) was profiled in a study of shared clonotypes between healthy human individuals. Study observations and caveats: It was the non-shared clonotypes that had lower generation probabilities than clonotypes shared by all four donors. Represented diversity, genetic and exposure-history alike, was limited by few donors.

Sequencing used immunoSEQ multiplex PCR; TCRdb keeps in-frame clones, though not all of them. The sample includes a few million clones, more than 85% seen only once; the top ten take about 0.37%. For this clone: The target antigen is unknown.

Deletions cut 4 bases from V and 0 bases from J, with 10 bases between. The CDR3 consists of 14 residues. Germline V gene sequence: CDR1 SGHRS, CDR2 YFSETQ. The receptor comes from a man younger than 35 in good health. Some clones in this sample may be carry-over from other donors' samples. The sample taken for sequencing was naive CD4+ T cells from PBMCs. Described subset: CD45RA+ positively selected. The V and J genes are TRBV5-1 and TRBJ1-1; D unclear. This chain's CDR3 is CASSAGTMNTEAFF. CDR3 sequence (DNA): TGCGCCAGCAGCGCGGGCACCATGAACACTGAAGCTTTCTTT.